The rows below give T cell receptor beta chains drawn from one sample of a study of read filtering for tumor transcriptome and immune sequencing. Using its own MiXCR run on the reads, TCRdb lists one record per CDR3 protein. The table records 100,000 to 150,000 distinct CDR3 sequences, under 15% of them present only once. Sequences were obtained from a population of CD138-negative cells sorted from bone marrow. Every receptor here comes from a donor at least 40 years old with multiple myeloma. Both conserved end residues are part of each CDR3. D genes are given only for firm matches. Size is stated for part of the rows, as once, few or many counts, or as a class when the clone is expanded.

CDR3: CASSLSGREVSGVQFF
DNA: TGTGCCAGCAGCCTCTCCGGGCGGGAGGTTAGTGGGGTGCAGTTCTTC
V: TRBV7-3
D: TRBD2
J: TRBJ2-1
size: many

CDR3: CASSFAGDSYEQYF
DNA: TGCGCCAGCAGTTTTGCTGGGGATTCCTACGAGCAGTACTTC
V: TRBV5-1
D: .
J: TRBJ2-7
size: many

CDR3: CASSPTGQGENEQFF
DNA: TGTGCCAGCTCACCGACGGGACAGGGGGAGAATGAGCAGTTCTTC
V: TRBV18
D: TRBD1
J: TRBJ2-1
size: many

CDR3: CASSARTGGNYGYTF
DNA: TGTGCCAGCAGCGCAAGGACAGGGGGCAACTATGGCTACACCTTC
V: TRBV9
D: TRBD1
J: TRBJ1-2
size: once

CDR3: CASSIGTSGRANFNEQFF
DNA: TGTGCCAGCAGCATTGGGACTAGCGGGAGGGCCAATTTCAATGAGCAGTTCTTC
V: TRBV7-2
D: TRBD2
J: TRBJ2-1
size: many

CDR3: CASSFSGGNEQFF
DNA: TGTGCCAGCAGCTTTAGCGGGGGCAATGAGCAGTTCTTC
V: TRBV7-3
D: TRBD2
J: TRBJ2-1
size: many

CDR3: CSVRTGPSNSPLHF
DNA: TGCAGCGTGAGGACAGGGCCGAGTAATTCACCCCTCCACTTT
V: TRBV29-1
D: TRBD1
J: TRBJ1-6
size: few

CDR3: CASSLGISEAFF
DNA: TGTGCCAGCAGCTTAGGCATATCTGAAGCTTTCTTT
V: TRBV13
D: .
J: TRBJ1-1
size: many

CDR3: CASSSKASGNNEQFF
DNA: TGCGCCAGCAGCTCGAAGGCTAGCGGGAACAATGAGCAGTTCTTC
V: TRBV5-1
D: TRBD2
J: TRBJ2-1
size: many

CDR3: CASSSTPIGANVLTF
DNA: TGTGCCAGCAGTTCCACCCCGATTGGGGCCAACGTCCTGACTTTC
V: TRBV7-9
D: .
J: TRBJ2-6
size: many

CDR3: CASSAFVAFPF
DNA: TGTGCCAGCAGTGCGTTCGTAGCCTTCCCCTTC
V: TRBV2
D: .
J: TRBJ2-1
size: .

CDR3: CASSLDQGTGELFF
DNA: TGTGCCAGCAGCTTGGATCAGGGAACCGGGGAGCTGTTTTTT
V: TRBV5-8
D: .
J: TRBJ2-2
size: many

CDR3: CASILDRVVYNEQFF
DNA: TGTGCCAGCATTCTCGACAGGGTCGTGTACAATGAGCAGTTCTTC
V: TRBV6-1
D: TRBD1
J: TRBJ2-1
size: many

CDR3: CASSTPLQGSNTGELFF
DNA: TGTGCCAGCAGTACCCCTCTACAGGGATCGAACACCGGGGAGCTGTTTTTT
V: TRBV27
D: .
J: TRBJ2-2
size: many

CDR3: CASSLRVNEQFF
DNA: TGCGCCAGCAGCTTGAGGGTAAATGAGCAGTTCTTC
V: TRBV5-1
D: .
J: TRBJ2-1
size: many

CDR3: CAWSVSGLYGYTF
DNA: TGTGCCTGGAGTGTGTCGGGTTTATATGGCTACACCTTC
V: TRBV30
D: .
J: TRBJ1-2
size: few

CDR3: CASSKAWTGDSYNEQFF
DNA: TGTGCCAGCAGCAAAGCTTGGACAGGGGACTCCTACAATGAGCAGTTCTTC
V: TRBV21-1
D: .
J: TRBJ2-1
size: many

CDR3: CSAYRGTEAFF
DNA: TGCAGTGCTTACAGGGGTACTGAAGCTTTCTTT
V: TRBV20-1
D: TRBD1
J: TRBJ1-1
size: many

CDR3: CASRRDSQETQYF
DNA: TGCGCCAGCAGGCGGGACAGTCAAGAGACCCAGTACTTC
V: TRBV5-1
D: .
J: TRBJ2-5
size: many

CDR3: CSADVLLAEGGNEQFF
DNA: TGCAGTGCCGATGTACTACTAGCGGAAGGGGGGAATGAGCAGTTCTTC
V: TRBV20-1
D: TRBD2
J: TRBJ2-1
size: many

CDR3: CASSQDGGRINEQFF
DNA: TGCGCCAGCAGCCAAGATGGCGGGAGAATCAATGAGCAGTTCTTC
V: TRBV4-1
D: TRBD2
J: TRBJ2-1
size: many